The rows below give T cell receptor beta chains drawn from one sample of a study of beta chain features in type 1 diabetes. Here immunoSEQ multiplex PCR was the method, and the copy in TCRdb shows in-frame clones only, minus some. The sample records 45,000 to 60,000 clones, 55% to 75% being singletons. What was sequenced was stem cell memory CD4+ T cells from blood. These receptor sequences come from a woman aged 30 to 39 with type 1 diabetes. The CDR3 runs from the conserved cysteine through the conserved F or W. Fields, in order: clone size, J gene, D gene, CDR3 length, V gene, CDR3 protein, CDR3 DNA. The D gene is left open where the match is weak. Where a row states a size, it is once, few, many or the class of an expanded clone; other rows omit it.

clone size: few; J gene: TRBJ2-1; D gene: -; CDR3 length: 15; V gene: TRBV5-1; CDR3 protein: CASSLSDYANNEQFF; CDR3 DNA: TGCGCCAGCAGCTTGTCTGACTACGCGAACAATGAGCAGTTCTTC
clone size: -; J gene: TRBJ2-3; D gene: -; CDR3 length: 13; V gene: TRBV29-1; CDR3 protein: CSVDPRYTDTQYF; CDR3 DNA: TGCAGCGTTGACCCTAGGTACACAGATACGCAGTATTTT
clone size: -; J gene: TRBJ1-1; D gene: -; CDR3 length: 13; V gene: TRBV18; CDR3 protein: CASSKTENTEAFF; CDR3 DNA: TGTGCCAGCTCAAAGACAGAGAACACTGAAGCTTTCTTT
clone size: -; J gene: TRBJ1-4; D gene: -; CDR3 length: 13; V gene: TRBV7-7; CDR3 protein: CASSLKTGEKLFF; CDR3 DNA: TGTGCTAGCAGCTTAAAGACGGGGGAAAAACTGTTTTTT
clone size: -; J gene: TRBJ1-1; D gene: -; CDR3 length: 13; V gene: TRBV30; CDR3 protein: CAWSVGGAPDTFF; CDR3 DNA: TGTGCCTGGAGTGTAGGAGGTGCCCCCGATACTTTCTTT
clone size: -; J gene: TRBJ2-7; D gene: -; CDR3 length: 14; V gene: TRBV6-5; CDR3 protein: CASSRGQTSYEQYF; CDR3 DNA: TGTGCCAGCAGCCGAGGACAGACCTCCTACGAGCAGTACTTC
clone size: -; J gene: TRBJ1-2; D gene: -; CDR3 length: 15; V gene: TRBV30; CDR3 protein: CAWSTKQGTGTGYTF; CDR3 DNA: TGTGCCTGGAGCACCAAACAGGGAACCGGAACCGGCTACACCTTC
clone size: -; J gene: TRBJ2-3; D gene: -; CDR3 length: 14; V gene: TRBV9; CDR3 protein: CASSAGLRTDTQYF; CDR3 DNA: TGTGCCAGCAGCGCGGGACTCCGCACAGATACGCAGTATTTT
clone size: -; J gene: TRBJ1-5; D gene: TRBD1; CDR3 length: 15; V gene: TRBV4-1; CDR3 protein: CASSRGQSLGQPQHF; CDR3 DNA: TGCGCCAGCAGCCGGGGACAGTCCTTGGGGCAGCCCCAGCATTTT
clone size: -; J gene: TRBJ1-2; D gene: -; CDR3 length: 13; V gene: TRBV4-1; CDR3 protein: CASSQVSETGYTF; CDR3 DNA: TGCGCCAGCAGCCAAGTATCTGAGACAGGCTACACCTTC
clone size: -; J gene: TRBJ2-7; D gene: -; CDR3 length: 15; V gene: TRBV9; CDR3 protein: CASSPAGTATYEQYF; CDR3 DNA: TGTGCCAGCAGCCCGGCCGGGACTGCTACCTACGAGCAGTACTTC
clone size: once; J gene: TRBJ2-7; D gene: -; CDR3 length: 15; V gene: TRBV11-2; CDR3 protein: CASSLMGGLRYEQYF; CDR3 DNA: TGTGCCAGCAGCCTAATGGGGGGGCTGAGGTACGAGCAGTACTTC
clone size: -; J gene: TRBJ2-5; D gene: TRBD2; CDR3 length: 15; V gene: TRBV19; CDR3 protein: CASTRTSGHQETQYF; CDR3 DNA: TGTGCCAGTACCAGGACTAGCGGCCACCAAGAGACCCAGTACTTC
clone size: -; J gene: TRBJ2-3; D gene: TRBD1; CDR3 length: 16; V gene: TRBV4-1; CDR3 protein: CASSQAGTGDTDTQYF; CDR3 DNA: TGCGCCAGCAGCCAAGCCGGGACAGGGGACACAGATACGCAGTATTTT
clone size: few; J gene: TRBJ2-1; D gene: -; CDR3 length: 13; V gene: TRBV28; CDR3 protein: CASNSGPYNEQFF; CDR3 DNA: TGTGCCAGTAATAGCGGTCCCTACAATGAGCAGTTCTTC
clone size: once; J gene: TRBJ2-5; D gene: -; CDR3 length: 12; V gene: TRBV29-1; CDR3 protein: CSGTQSQETQYF; CDR3 DNA: TGCAGCGGTACACAGTCTCAAGAGACCCAGTACTTC
clone size: few; J gene: TRBJ2-1; D gene: -; CDR3 length: 13; V gene: TRBV5-1; CDR3 protein: CASSAGTLNEQFF; CDR3 DNA: TGCGCCAGCAGCGCCGGGACTCTCAATGAGCAGTTCTTC
clone size: -; J gene: TRBJ2-7; D gene: TRBD2; CDR3 length: 15; V gene: TRBV7-2; CDR3 protein: CASSPTSGSGREQYF; CDR3 DNA: TGTGCCAGCAGCCCGACTAGCGGGAGTGGTCGTGAGCAGTACTTC
clone size: once; J gene: TRBJ1-1; D gene: TRBD1; CDR3 length: 17; V gene: TRBV4-1; CDR3 protein: CASSRLPRQGKNTEAFF; CDR3 DNA: TGCGCCAGCAGCCGGTTGCCCAGACAGGGAAAGAACACTGAAGCTTTCTTT
clone size: -; J gene: TRBJ2-7; D gene: -; CDR3 length: 12; V gene: TRBV2; CDR3 protein: CASSRLSYEQYF; CDR3 DNA: TGTGCCAGCAGCAGACTCTCTTACGAGCAGTACTTC
clone size: few; J gene: TRBJ1-2; D gene: -; CDR3 length: 14; V gene: TRBV19; CDR3 protein: CASTKGQGNYGYTF; CDR3 DNA: TGTGCCAGTACGAAAGGGCAGGGGAACTATGGCTACACCTTC
clone size: once; J gene: TRBJ2-3; D gene: -; CDR3 length: 16; V gene: TRBV9; CDR3 protein: CASSVVSTGGTDTQYF; CDR3 DNA: TGTGCCAGCAGCGTAGTTTCGACCGGAGGCACAGATACGCAGTATTTT